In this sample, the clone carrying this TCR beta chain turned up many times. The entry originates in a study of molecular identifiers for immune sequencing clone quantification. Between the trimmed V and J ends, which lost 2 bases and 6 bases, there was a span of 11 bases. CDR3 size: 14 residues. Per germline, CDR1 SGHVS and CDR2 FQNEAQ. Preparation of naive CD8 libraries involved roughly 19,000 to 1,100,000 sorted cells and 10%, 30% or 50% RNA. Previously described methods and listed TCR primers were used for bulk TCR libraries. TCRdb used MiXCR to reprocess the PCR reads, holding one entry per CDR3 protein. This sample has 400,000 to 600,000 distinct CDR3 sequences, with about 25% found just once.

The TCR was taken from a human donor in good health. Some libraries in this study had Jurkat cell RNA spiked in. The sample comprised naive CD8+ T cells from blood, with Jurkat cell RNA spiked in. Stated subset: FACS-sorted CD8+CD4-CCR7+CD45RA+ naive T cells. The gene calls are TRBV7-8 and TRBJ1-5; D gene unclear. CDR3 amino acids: CASSLLGYGQPQHF. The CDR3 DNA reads TGTGCCAGCAGCTTACTAGGGTATGGTCAGCCCCAGCATTTT.